Listed below are T cell receptor beta chains from one sample, sequenced in a study of blood T cell repertoires in COVID-19. The method was immunoSEQ multiplex PCR; TCRdb's version includes in-frame clones alone and lacks a portion of them. The sample includes about 70,000 clones, 85% to 90% of them seen just once. The specimen sequenced was peripheral blood. The receptors shown here come from a human donor in a cohort sampled during active COVID-19. CDR3s include the opening cysteine and the closing phenylalanine or tryptophan. A D gene is named only where the DNA matches it firmly. The size of a clone is reported for some rows only, either as once, few or many, or as a class for expanded clones.

J,size,V,D,length,CDR3,DNA
TRBJ2-2,.,TRBV5-5,TRBD1,14,CASSFGTDTGELFF,TGTGCCAGCAGCTTCGGGACAGACACCGGGGAGCTGTTTTTT
TRBJ2-1,.,TRBV10-2,TRBD2,14,CASKTSGTYNEQFF,TGCGCCAGCAAAACTAGCGGAACATACAATGAGCAGTTCTTC
TRBJ2-7,.,TRBV20-1,.,11,CSARTTYEQYF,TGCAGTGCGCGGACTACCTACGAGCAGTACTTC
TRBJ2-5,once,TRBV3-1/TRBV3-2,.,13,CASSQARSETQYF,TGTGCCAGCAGCCAAGCTAGATCGGAGACCCAGTACTTC
TRBJ2-5,.,TRBV11-2,TRBD1,15,CASSLGGQGRETQYF,TGTGCCAGCAGCTTAGGGGGACAGGGCAGAGAGACCCAGTACTTC
TRBJ1-1,.,TRBV3-1/TRBV3-2,.,15,CASSQETGGDTEAFF,TGTGCCAGCAGCCAAGAGACCGGCGGGGACACTGAAGCTTTCTTT
TRBJ2-3,.,TRBV10-3,.,16,CAISGPDPGWGDTQYF,TGTGCCATCAGCGGACCGGACCCGGGGTGGGGAGATACGCAGTATTTT
TRBJ2-1,.,TRBV7-9,.,15,CASSLYDGPVRWQFF,TGTGCCAGCAGCCTCTACGATGGGCCGGTTAGGTGGCAGTTCTTC
TRBJ1-1,.,TRBV5-6,.,13,CASSRQGNTEAFF,TGTGCCAGCAGCCGTCAGGGGAACACTGAAGCTTTCTTT
TRBJ2-5,.,TRBV4-1,TRBD2,14,CASSLRTSAETQYF,TGCGCCAGCAGCCTTCGGACTAGCGCAGAGACCCAGTACTTC
TRBJ2-1,.,TRBV2,.,14,CASSDPSHHNEQFF,TGTGCCAGCAGTGACCCCTCACACCACAATGAGCAGTTCTTC
TRBJ2-3,few,TRBV6-4,.,14,CASSRLGETDTQYF,TGTGCCAGCAGTCGACTAGGGGAGACAGATACGCAGTATTTT
TRBJ2-1,.,TRBV27,.,15,CASSEGSRVYNEQFF,TGTGCCAGCAGCGAGGGAAGTAGGGTGTACAATGAGCAGTTCTTC
TRBJ1-1,.,TRBV19,.,12,CASAIHGLEAFF,TGTGCCAGTGCGATACATGGACTTGAAGCTTTCTTT
TRBJ1-5,.,TRBV4-1,.,15,CASSQDGEAFQPQHF,TGCGCCAGCAGCCAAGATGGGGAGGCTTTTCAGCCCCAGCATTTT
TRBJ2-3,.,TRBV6-5,.,13,CASSRRGGDTQYF,TGTGCCAGCAGTCGCAGGGGCGGAGATACGCAGTATTTT
TRBJ2-1,.,TRBV23-1,TRBD1,17,CASSQAHGTGAPNEQFF,TGCGCCAGCAGTCAAGCTCACGGGACAGGGGCACCCAATGAGCAGTTCTTC
TRBJ1-1,once,TRBV27,TRBD1,13,CASSRTGFTEAFF,TGTGCCAGCAGCCGGACAGGGTTCACTGAAGCTTTCTTT
TRBJ2-7,.,TRBV5-1,.,12,CASSSLGHEQYF,TGCGCCAGCAGTTCCTTGGGGCACGAGCAGTACTTC
TRBJ1-2,.,TRBV19,.,14,CASSMVREDYGYTF,TGTGCCAGTAGTATGGTCAGGGAAGACTATGGCTACACCTTC
TRBJ2-1,.,TRBV28,TRBD2,12,CASSSQRGEQFF,TGTGCCAGCAGTTCTCAGCGGGGGGAGCAGTTCTTC
TRBJ2-7,.,TRBV27,TRBD1,15,CASSPQSTGSYEQYF,TGTGCCAGCAGTCCACAATCGACAGGGTCCTACGAGCAGTACTTC
TRBJ2-5,.,TRBV5-4,TRBD2,15,CASSFLAGIQETQYF,TGTGCCAGCAGCTTCCTAGCGGGAATACAAGAGACCCAGTACTTC
TRBJ2-7,.,TRBV5-5,TRBD1,14,CASSSRTGRIEQYF,TGTGCCAGCAGCTCCCGGACAGGGCGAATCGAGCAGTACTTC
TRBJ2-7,.,TRBV3-1/TRBV3-2,.,11,CASSQGLALYF,TGTGCCAGCAGCCAAGGTCTAGCGCTATACTTC
TRBJ2-1,.,TRBV9,.,16,CASSVAMRAPYNEQFF,TGTGCCAGCAGCGTAGCTATGAGGGCACCTTACAATGAGCAGTTCTTC
TRBJ2-7,once,TRBV21-1,.,15,CASSKGSSELNEQYF,TGTGCCAGCAGCAAAGGGAGTAGCGAGTTGAACGAGCAGTACTTC
TRBJ2-1,.,TRBV27,TRBD2,14,CATKTSGKYNEQFF,TGTGCCACCAAGACTAGCGGGAAGTACAATGAGCAGTTCTTC
TRBJ2-3,.,TRBV4-1,TRBD2,20,CASSHASGLAGVLNTDTQYF,TGCGCCAGCAGCCACGCTTCGGGACTAGCGGGAGTCCTAAACACAGATACGCAGTATTTT
TRBJ2-4,.,TRBV12-3/TRBV12-4,.,13,CASTSLAKNIQYF,TGTGCCAGCACCTCCCTAGCCAAAAACATTCAGTACTTC
TRBJ2-1,.,TRBV7-3,.,15,CASSESSVSYNEQFF,TGTGCCAGCAGCGAGTCTAGCGTCTCCTACAATGAGCAGTTCTTC
TRBJ2-1,.,TRBV6-6,.,15,CASSYTGSSYNEQFF,TGTGCCAGCAGTTATACAGGGAGCTCCTACAATGAGCAGTTCTTC
TRBJ2-4,.,TRBV19,TRBD2,14,CASSIASGSAIQYF,TGTGCCAGTAGTATAGCCAGCGGGAGTGCCATTCAGTACTTC